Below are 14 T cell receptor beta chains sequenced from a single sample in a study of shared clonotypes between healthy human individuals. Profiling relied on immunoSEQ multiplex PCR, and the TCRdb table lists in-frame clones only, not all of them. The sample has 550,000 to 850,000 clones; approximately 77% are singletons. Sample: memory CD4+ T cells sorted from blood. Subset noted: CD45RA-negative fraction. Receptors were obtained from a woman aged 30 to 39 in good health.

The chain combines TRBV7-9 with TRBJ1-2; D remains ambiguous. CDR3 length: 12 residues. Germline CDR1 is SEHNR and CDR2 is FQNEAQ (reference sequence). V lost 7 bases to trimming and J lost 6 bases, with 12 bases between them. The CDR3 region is CASTHDSNGYTF. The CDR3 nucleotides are TGTGCCAGCACCCATGACTCGAATGGCTACACCTTC.

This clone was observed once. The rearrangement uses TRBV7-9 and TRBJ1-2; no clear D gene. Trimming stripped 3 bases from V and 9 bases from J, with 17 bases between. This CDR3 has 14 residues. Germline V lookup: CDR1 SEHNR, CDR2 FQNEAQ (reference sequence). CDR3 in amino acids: CASSLSGGIRSYTF. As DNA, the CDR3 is TGTGCCAGCAGCTTGAGTGGAGGGATAAGGAGCTACACCTTC.

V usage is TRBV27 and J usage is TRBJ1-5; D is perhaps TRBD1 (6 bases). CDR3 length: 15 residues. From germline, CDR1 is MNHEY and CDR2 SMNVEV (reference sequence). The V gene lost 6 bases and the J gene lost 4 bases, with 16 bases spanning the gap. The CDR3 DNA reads TGTGCCAGCAGACCGATACAGGGCGCTAATCAGCCCCAGCATTTT. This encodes CASRPIQGANQPQHF.

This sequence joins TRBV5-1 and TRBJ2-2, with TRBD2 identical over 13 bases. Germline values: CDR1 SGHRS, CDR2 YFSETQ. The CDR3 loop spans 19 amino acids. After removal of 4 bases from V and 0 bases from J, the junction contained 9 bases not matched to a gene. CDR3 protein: CASSPYGLAGVTNTGELFF. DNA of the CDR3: TGCGCCAGCAGCCCGTACGGACTAGCGGGAGTAACGAACACCGGGGAGCTGTTTTTT.

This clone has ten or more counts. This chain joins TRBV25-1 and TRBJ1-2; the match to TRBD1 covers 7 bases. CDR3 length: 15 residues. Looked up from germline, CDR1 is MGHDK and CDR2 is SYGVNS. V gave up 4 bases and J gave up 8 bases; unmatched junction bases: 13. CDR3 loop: CASSAYDREMEGYTF. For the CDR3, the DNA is TGTGCCAGCAGTGCCTACGACAGGGAGATGGAGGGCTACACCTTC.

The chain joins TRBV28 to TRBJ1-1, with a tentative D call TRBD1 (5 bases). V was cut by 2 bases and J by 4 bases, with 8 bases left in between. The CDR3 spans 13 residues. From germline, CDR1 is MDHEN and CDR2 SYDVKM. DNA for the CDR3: TGTGCCAGCAGTTTAGGGGGGAGCACTGAAGCTTTCTTT. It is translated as CASSLGGSTEAFF.

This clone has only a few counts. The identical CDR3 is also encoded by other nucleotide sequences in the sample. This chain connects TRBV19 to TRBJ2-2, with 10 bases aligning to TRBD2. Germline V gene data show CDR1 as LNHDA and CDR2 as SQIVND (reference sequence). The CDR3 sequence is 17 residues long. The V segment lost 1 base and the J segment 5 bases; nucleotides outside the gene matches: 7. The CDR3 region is CASSIGLAGVVTGELFF. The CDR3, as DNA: TGTGCCAGTAGTATAGGGCTAGCGGGAGTTGTAACCGGGGAGCTGTTTTTT.

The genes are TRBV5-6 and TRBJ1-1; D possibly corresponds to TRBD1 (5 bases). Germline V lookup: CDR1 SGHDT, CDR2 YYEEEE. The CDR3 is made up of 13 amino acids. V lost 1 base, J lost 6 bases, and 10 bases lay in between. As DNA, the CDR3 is TGTGCCAGCAGCTTGCTAGGGGACCCTGAAGCTTTCTTT. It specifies CASSLLGDPEAFF. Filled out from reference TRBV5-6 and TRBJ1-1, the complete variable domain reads DAGVTQSPTHLIKTRGQQVTLRCSPKSGHDTVSWYQQALGQGPQFIFQYYEEEERQRGNFPDRFSGHQFPNYSSELNVNALLLGDSALYLCASSLLGDPEAFFGQGTRLTVV.

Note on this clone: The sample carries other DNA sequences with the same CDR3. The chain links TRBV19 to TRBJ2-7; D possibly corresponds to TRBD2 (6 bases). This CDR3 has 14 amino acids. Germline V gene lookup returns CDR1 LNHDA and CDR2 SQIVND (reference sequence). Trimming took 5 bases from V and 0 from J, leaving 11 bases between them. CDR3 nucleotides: TGTGCCAGTAGTGGTAGCGGAAACTCCTACGAGCAGTACTTC. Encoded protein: CASSGSGNSYEQYF.

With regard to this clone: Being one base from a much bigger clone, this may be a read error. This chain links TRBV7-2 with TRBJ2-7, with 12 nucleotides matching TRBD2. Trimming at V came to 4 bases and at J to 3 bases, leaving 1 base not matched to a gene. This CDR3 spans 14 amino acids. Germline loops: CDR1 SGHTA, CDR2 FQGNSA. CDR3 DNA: TGTGCCAGCAGCTGGACTAGCGGGATCTACGAGCAGTACTTC. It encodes CASSWTSGIYEQYF.

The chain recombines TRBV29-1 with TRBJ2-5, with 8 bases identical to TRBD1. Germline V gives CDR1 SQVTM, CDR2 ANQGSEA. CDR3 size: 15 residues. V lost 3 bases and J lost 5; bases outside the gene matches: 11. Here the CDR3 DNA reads TGCAGCGTTGAGTTTGTTGGCAGGGGGCGGGAGACCCAGTACTTC. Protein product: CSVEFVGRGRETQYF.

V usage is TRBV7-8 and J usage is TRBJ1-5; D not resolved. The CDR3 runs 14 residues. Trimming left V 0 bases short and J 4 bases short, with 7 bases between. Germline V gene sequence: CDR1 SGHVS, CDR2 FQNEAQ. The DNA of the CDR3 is TGTGCCAGCAGCTTAGCAGGGTTTAATCAGCCCCAGCATTTT. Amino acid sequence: CASSLAGFNQPQHF.

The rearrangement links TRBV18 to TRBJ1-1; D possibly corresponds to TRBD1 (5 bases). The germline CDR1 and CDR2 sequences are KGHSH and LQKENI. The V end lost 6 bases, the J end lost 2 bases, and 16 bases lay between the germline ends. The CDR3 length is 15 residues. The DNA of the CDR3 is TGTGCCAGCTCGGGGCTCAGGGAGACAAACACTGAAGCTTTCTTT. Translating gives CASSGLRETNTEAFF.

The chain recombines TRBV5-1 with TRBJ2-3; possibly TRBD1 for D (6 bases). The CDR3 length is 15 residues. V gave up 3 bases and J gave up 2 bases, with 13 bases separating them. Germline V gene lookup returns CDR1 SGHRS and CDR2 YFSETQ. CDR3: CASSSTGLTTDTQYF. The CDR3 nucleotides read TGCGCCAGCAGCTCTACAGGGCTTACCACAGATACGCAGTATTTT.